The 29 T cell receptor beta chains presented below share a single source sample, sequenced in a study of blood T cell repertoires in COVID-19. Here immunoSEQ multiplex PCR was the method, and the copy in TCRdb shows in-frame clones only, minus some. The data contain some 250,000 clones, around 87% of them singletons. Sample: peripheral blood. Receptor source: a woman in her sixties with COVID-19, enrolled during active disease.

V gene TRBV7-3 combines with J gene TRBJ1-3; 7 positions match TRBD1. Germline values: CDR1 SGHTA, CDR2 FQGTGA. This CDR3 contains 14 residues. Trimming removed 5 bases from V and 8 bases from J; junction bases left unmatched: 9. In nucleotides, the CDR3 is TGTGCCAGCAGCCGCACCGGGACAGCGGACACCATATATTTT. Translated, it gives CASSRTGTADTIYF.

The CDR3 loop reads CASSSSGSARSRSEQFF. The CDR3 DNA reads TGTGCCAGCAGTTCCTCGGGTAGCGCGAGGTCCCGGAGTGAGCAGTTCTTC. The V call is TRBV27, the J call TRBJ2-1; D might be TRBD2 (5 bases). This CDR3 contains 17 residues. Trimming removed 4 bases from V and 9 bases from J, with 25 bases in between. Germline V gene lookup returns CDR1 MNHEY and CDR2 SMNVEV (reference sequence).

The chain joins TRBV6-1 to TRBJ1-3; D is possibly TRBD1 (5 bases). Germline V gene data show CDR1 as MNHNS and CDR2 as SASEGT. CDR3 length: 15 residues. Trimming removed 1 base from V and 2 bases from J, with 9 bases in between. CDR3 DNA sequence: TGTGCCAGCAGTGAAGAGTACAGGACTGGAAACACCATATATTTT. Amino acids: CASSEEYRTGNTIYF.

V gene TRBV9 combines with J gene TRBJ2-7; 7 bases agree with TRBD2. The CDR3 totals 15 residues. V gave up 0 bases and J gave up 0 bases; unmatched junction bases: 3. CDR1 is SGDLS and CDR2 is YYNGEE in the germline V gene. The CDR3 sequence is CASSVEVAGSYEQYF. The CDR3, as DNA: TGTGCCAGCAGCGTAGAAGTAGCGGGCTCCTACGAGCAGTACTTC. The full variable domain, its missing parts supplied by reference TRBV9 and TRBJ2-7, is DSGVTQTPKHLITATGQRVTLRCSPRSGDLSVYWYQQSLDQGLQFLIQYYNGEERAKGNILERFSAQQFPDLHSELNLSSLELGDSALYFCASSVEVAGSYEQYFGPGTRLTVT.

The V and J genes are TRBV14 and TRBJ1-1; tentative D call: TRBD1 (5 bases). The V gene's germline CDR1 is SGHDN and CDR2 FVKESK. CDR3 size: 16 residues. V was pared by 4 bases and J by 0 bases, with 15 bases between. CDR3 in amino acids: CASSPPRGGVNTEAFF. The CDR3 coding sequence is TGTGCCAGCAGCCCCCCGAGGGGAGGGGTGAACACTGAAGCTTTCTTT.

The V gene is TRBV19, the J gene TRBJ2-5; perhaps TRBD1 as D (5 bases). V was clipped by 4 bases and J by 4 bases, with 10 bases between them. Germline assignment: CDR1 LNHDA and CDR2 SQIVND (reference sequence). This CDR3 region has 13 residues. The CDR3 DNA reads as TGTGCCAGTAGTAACACTCAGGGAGAGACCCAGTACTTC. It codes for CASSNTQGETQYF. Full variable domain (remainder filled in from reference TRBV19 and TRBJ2-5): DGGITQSPKYLFRKEGQNVTLSCEQNLNHDAMYWYRQDPGQGLRLIYYSQIVNDFQKGDIAEGYSVSREKKESFPLTVTSAQKNPTAFYLCASSNTQGETQYFGPGTRLLVL.

The rearrangement joins TRBV6-2 or TRBV6-3 to TRBJ1-2; TRBD1 might be the D (6 bases). Germline lookup yields CDR1 MNHEY and CDR2 SVGEGT. There are 14 residues in the CDR3. V was pared by 4 bases and J by 8 bases, with 17 bases between. The CDR3 reads CASSLPQGWDGYTF. CDR3 nucleotides: TGTGCCAGCAGTTTACCACAGGGTTGGGACGGCTACACCTTC.

This chain uses TRBV7-9 with TRBJ1-2; D is unclear. Germline V gene data show CDR1 as SEHNR and CDR2 as FQNEAQ (reference sequence). The CDR3 runs to 16 residues. V lost 1 base and J lost 3, with 15 bases in between. This chain's CDR3 is CASSLDSRETYYGYTF. The CDR3 region has the DNA TGTGCCAGCAGCTTAGATTCTAGGGAGACCTACTATGGCTACACCTTC.

This clone was seen once. The chain couples TRBV19 to TRBJ1-6; 8 nucleotides agree with TRBD1. The V gene end was trimmed by 4 bases and the J gene end by 7 bases; junction bases not matched to a gene: 3. Germline values: CDR1 LNHDA, CDR2 SQIVND (reference sequence). There are 14 residues in the CDR3. CDR3 nucleotides: TGTGCCAGTAGTACCCACAGGGGGAATTCACCCCTCCACTTT. Residues: CASSTHRGNSPLHF. The full variable domain, completed using reference TRBV19 and TRBJ1-6, is DGGITQSPKYLFRKEGQNVTLSCEQNLNHDAMYWYRQDPGQGLRLIYYSQIVNDFQKGDIAEGYSVSREKKESFPLTVTSAQKNPTAFYLCASSTHRGNSPLHFGNGTRLTVT.

Notes on this clone: Other nucleotide sequences from this sample produce the same CDR3. The V call is TRBV9, the J call TRBJ2-2; 10 nucleotides line up with TRBD1. Germline V gene sequence: CDR1 SGDLS, CDR2 YYNGEE. The CDR3 totals 16 residues. J gave up 5 bases and V 4 bases, and 8 bases lay outside the gene matches. The CDR3 coding sequence is TGTGCCAGCAGCCCCCGAGACAGGGGGCGGACCGGGGAGCTGTTTTTT. Its protein product is CASSPRDRGRTGELFF.

This chain's CDR3 is CASSLFPGAKLFF. The CDR3 nucleotides read TGTGCCAGCAGTTTATTCCCAGGGGCCAAACTGTTTTTT. The genes are TRBV27 and TRBJ1-4, with a possible D match to TRBD1 (6 bases). Looked up from germline, CDR1 is MNHEY and CDR2 is SMNVEV (reference sequence). V was cut by 1 base and J by 11 bases, with 11 bases left in between. This CDR3 has 13 amino acids.

The rearrangement uses TRBV3-1 (or the pseudogene TRBV3-2) and TRBJ1-5; possibly TRBD1 for D (5 bases). Germline V gene sequence: CDR1 LGHDT, CDR2 YNNKEL (reference sequence). Trimming stripped 4 bases from V and 1 base from J, with 23 bases between. The CDR3 contains 19 residues. The CDR3 DNA is TGTGCCAGCAGCCCCGGGGCCTGGGGAGGACTCGGAAGCAATCAGCCCCAGCATTTT. It encodes CASSPGAWGGLGSNQPQHF.

The V call is TRBV27, the J call TRBJ2-3; D is perhaps TRBD2 (5 bases). The V end was cut by 2 bases, the J end by 0 bases, with 15 bases between. CDR1 is MNHEY, CDR2 SMNVEV, per germline (reference sequence). There are 17 residues in the CDR3. CDR3 sequence reads: CASSLVRGPTSTDTQYF. CDR3 nucleotides: TGTGCCAGCAGTTTAGTCAGAGGGCCTACTAGCACAGATACGCAGTATTTT.

The rearrangement joins TRBV6-6 to TRBJ2-1; no definite D call. The CDR3 has 15 residues. Trimming cost V 0 bases and J 2 bases, with 8 bases left between them. The germline V gene has CDR1 MNHNY and CDR2 SVGAGI (reference sequence). CDR3 DNA sequence: TGTGCCAGCAGTTACTCGAAGACTCCCTACAATGAGCAGTTCTTC. This translates into CASSYSKTPYNEQFF.

The chain is built from TRBV7-2 and TRBJ2-7, with TRBD2 matching over 12 bases. Trimming took 5 bases from V and 5 from J; bases not matched to a gene: 10. The CDR3 runs to 16 residues. The V gene's germline CDR1 is SGHTA and CDR2 FQGNSA. The CDR3 nucleotides read TGTGCCAGCAGCCCCCACCTAGCGGGAGGGCCCCACGAGCAGTACTTC. This gives the protein CASSPHLAGGPHEQYF.

CDR3 sequence reads: CASTLDGSNQPQHF. The DNA for the CDR3 is TGTGCCAGCACCTTGGACGGGAGCAATCAGCCCCAGCATTTT. V and J are TRBV7-9 and TRBJ1-5; D is unclear. The CDR3 is 14 residues long. Trimming pared 7 bases from V and 1 base from J, leaving 11 bases between. CDR1 is SEHNR, CDR2 FQNEAQ, per germline (reference sequence).

The rearrangement links TRBV7-2 to TRBJ2-1, with D perhaps matching TRBD2 (6 bases). There are 16 residues in the CDR3. V was pared by 7 bases and J by 0 bases, with 16 bases between. Germline V gene lookup returns CDR1 SGHTA and CDR2 FQGNSA. CDR3 sequence (DNA): TGTGCCAGCACAATACCGGGACTCCTCTCCTACAATGAGCAGTTCTTC. Translating gives CASTIPGLLSYNEQFF.

Here the CDR3 DNA reads TGTGCCAGCAGCCCCGGACTAGCGGGAGGGAGCTACGAGCAGTACTTC. Amino acids: CASSPGLAGGSYEQYF. The chain uses TRBV7-8 and TRBJ2-7; 15 nucleotides agree with TRBD2. Trimming removed 5 bases from V and 3 bases from J; junction bases left unmatched: 5. The CDR3 runs to 16 residues. CDR1 and CDR2 (germline): SGHVS, FQNEAQ. The variable domain in full, completed from reference TRBV7-8 and TRBJ2-7, reads GAGVSQSPRYKVAKRGQDVALRCDPISGHVSLFWYQQALGQGPEFLTYFQNEAQLDKSGLPSDRFFAERPEGSVSTLKIQRTQQEDSAVYLCASSPGLAGGSYEQYFGPGTRLTVT.

The rearrangement links TRBV5-1 to TRBJ2-1; the D gene is possibly TRBD2 (6 bases). The ends were cut back, 0 bases at V and 6 bases at J, with 10 bases in the middle. The CDR3 consists of 14 residues. CDR1 and CDR2 from the germline V gene are SGHRS and YFSETQ. The CDR3 is CASSLDGRPNEQFF. CDR3 bases: TGCGCCAGCAGCTTGGACGGGAGACCCAATGAGCAGTTCTTC.

This clone came up many times. This rearrangement joins TRBV7-9 to TRBJ2-7; 7 bases are shared with TRBD1. The V gene's germline CDR1 is SEHNR and CDR2 FQNEAQ (reference sequence). The CDR3 spans 12 residues. CDR3 residues: CATVGGPGEQYF. The CDR3 DNA reads as TGTGCGACGGTAGGGGGCCCGGGGGAGCAGTACTTC.

In its sample, this clone was seen a few times. The rearrangement joins TRBV5-6 to TRBJ2-7, with a possible D match to TRBD1 (6 bases). The CDR3 has 15 amino acids. V lost 4 bases and J lost 2, with 16 bases in between. Germline CDR1 is SGHDT and CDR2 is YYEEEE. CDR3 in DNA: TGTGCCAGCAGCGGGGTGGGGGCGGGCCCCTACGAGCAGTACTTC. This sequence encodes CASSGVGAGPYEQYF.

The gene calls are TRBV19 and TRBJ2-7; 11 bases align to TRBD2. Per germline, CDR1 LNHDA and CDR2 SQIVND (reference sequence). J lost 2 bases, V lost 6 bases, and 6 bases had no gene match. There are 15 residues in the CDR3. The CDR3 DNA reads as TGTGCCAGTAGACCGGGGACTAGCGGCGCCTACGAGCAGTACTTC. It yields the protein CASRPGTSGAYEQYF.

The rearrangement joins TRBV2 to TRBJ1-2; no definite D call. V was clipped by 3 bases and J by 8 bases, with 7 bases between them. Germline V gene lookup returns CDR1 SNHLY and CDR2 FYNNEI. CDR3 size: 11 residues. As DNA, the CDR3 is TGTGCCAGCAGTGAGAGTTTAGGCTACACCTTC. This gives the protein CASSESLGYTF.

This chain connects TRBV4-2 to TRBJ2-5; 9 nucleotides agree with TRBD1. CDR3 size: 19 residues. V gave up 0 bases and J gave up 0 bases; unmatched junction bases: 11. The germline V gene has CDR1 LGHNA and CDR2 YNFKEQ. The CDR3 loop is CASSQDPHRGLGYQETQYF. The DNA for the CDR3 is TGTGCCAGCAGCCAAGATCCCCACAGGGGGCTCGGGTACCAAGAGACCCAGTACTTC.

This chain joins TRBV15 and TRBJ2-7; 10 nucleotides agree with TRBD2. J was trimmed by 2 bases and V by 1 base; bases with no gene match: 5. The CDR3 spans 16 residues. Germline V gene lookup returns CDR1 LNHNV and CDR2 YYDKDF (reference sequence). The CDR3 loop is CATSRASGRSPYEQYF. In nucleotides, the CDR3 is TGTGCCACCAGCAGAGCTAGCGGGAGAAGTCCCTACGAGCAGTACTTC.

V is TRBV28 and J is TRBJ2-7, with TRBD2 identical over 9 bases. Trimming removed 3 bases from V and 5 bases from J; junction bases left unmatched: 5. The CDR3 spans 14 residues. Germline CDR1 and CDR2: MDHEN and SYDVKM. CDR3 sequence reads: CASSLSSGRHEQYF. CDR3 nucleotides: TGTGCCAGCAGTTTGTCCAGCGGGAGGCACGAGCAGTACTTC.

The chain has TRBV27 and TRBJ1-5; no clear D. There are 15 residues in the CDR3. The germline V and J ends were trimmed by 8 bases and 1 base, with 15 bases remaining between them. The germline V gene has CDR1 MNHEY and CDR2 SMNVEV (reference sequence). CDR3: CASSVGSGSNQPQHF. The CDR3 DNA sequence: TGTGCCAGCTCCGTTGGTTCGGGAAGCAATCAGCCCCAGCATTTT.

The J gene is TRBJ1-2, the V gene TRBV5-4; D unclear. V lost 5 bases and J 3 bases, leaving 8 bases between the germline ends. Germline-derived CDR1 and CDR2 are SGHNT and YYREEE (reference sequence). This CDR3 region has 12 residues. DNA of the CDR3: TGTGCCAGCAGTTCTACTTACTATGGCTACACCTTC. Encoded protein: CASSSTYYGYTF.

The chain recombines TRBV28 with TRBJ2-1, with a possible D match to TRBD2 (5 bases). CDR3 size: 14 residues. The V gene lost 8 bases and the J gene lost 7 bases, with 18 bases spanning the gap. Germline CDR1 and CDR2: MDHEN and SYDVKM. CDR3 region: CASAGGPSGNEQFF. CDR3 DNA: TGTGCCAGCGCGGGTGGGCCCTCGGGTAATGAGCAGTTCTTC. The entire variable domain, with the rest obtained from reference TRBV28 and TRBJ2-1, is as follows: DVKVTQSSRYLVKRTGEKVFLECVQDMDHENMFWYRQDPGLGLRLIYFSYDVKMKEKGDIPEGYSVSREKKERFSLILESASTNQTSMYLCASAGGPSGNEQFFGPGTRLTVL.